This TCR beta chain was profiled in a study of cytomegalovirus exposure and HLA in healthy donors (TCRdb year 2017). Background on the whole study: An earlier analysis of several hundred of the donors reported roughly 300 Gb of sequence data and 117 million unique TCR beta sequences from about 179 million T cells. Donor age, sex, ethnicity and CMV serostatus were compiled together with the repertoire data. Using immunosequencing, the study profiled T cell repertoires from some 670 subjects and related those repertoires to cytomegalovirus serostatus. Both class I and class II loci were covered by HLA typing, at four-digit resolution. The aim of the study was to test whether cataloging public T cell receptors could identify signatures of past pathogen exposure. The number of donors typed differed by locus, with roughly 629-640 for A, B, C, DRB1 and DQB1, around 500 for DQA1, 600 to 610 for DPA1, and around 460 for DPB1. Of the approximately 400 genotyped donors, less than 85% were placed in the genetic ancestry cluster associated with self-reported Caucasian donors. On average, approximately 250,000 unique TCR beta nucleotide sequences were sequenced per donor among 300 to 500 genotyped donors of the cohort, with 15% to 20% of those sequences being non-productive. A separate validation cohort of roughly 130 different subjects was used in addition to the 666-subject first cohort. Several DR-DQ haplotypes were treated as single units for association and clustering because of strong linkage in the cohort. An earlier analysis of fewer than 750 of the donors used high-throughput TCR beta sequencing to judge whether each TCR beta V gene segment behaved as functional or pseudogenic. A later genetic analysis took genome-wide SNP genotypes for about 60% of the roughly 670 donors and used that subset as a discovery cohort. A later analysis re-examined previously published TCR beta repertoires from over 500 donors and added high-resolution HLA genotyping to investigate patterns of TCR occurrence. Roughly 300 gigabases of sequencing data and approximately 80 million unique TCR sequences were included in an early release covering around 600 HLA-typed donors. Every repertoire in the discovery cohort had been generated on one and the same sequencing platform. Rather than using new phenotypic data, the later analysis identified candidate immune exposures from TCR beta sequences and from how often those sequences occurred across donors. High-throughput TCR immunosequencing, statistical association of individual TCRs with disease status, and machine learning were combined to predict cytomegalovirus infection status.

For this clone: Its specific antigen is unknown. No base qualities exist here, and no much larger clone lies one base off it.

The research as a whole found: A group of highly shared sequence variants was considered likely to be a technical artifact of the sequencing pipeline. In this cohort, only TCR beta chains were sequenced, and detectable features were limited by the absence of alpha or paired-chain data. A total of 150 to 200 TCR beta chains were listed by the study as associated with cytomegalovirus. A further reported finding was that TCR beta sequences accurately predicted the HLA-A and HLA-B alleles for most subjects in the first cohort. Because the 87-base-pair reads could not distinguish some IMGT-functional V segments, including TRBV6-2 and TRBV6-3, those segments were excluded. Presence/absence analyses assumed roughly uniform sequencing depth across donors, an assumption that may not hold. Because HLA typing was unavailable for some donors at each locus, only the typed subset was used in association tests. In a later analysis, HLA-associated TCR beta chains were found to be more clonally expanded and to have lower generation probabilities than equally common non-associated chains. A later genetic analysis associated a missense DCLRE1C variant with V-gene and J-gene trimming of TCR beta chains, and an independent cohort replicated the association. A few of the identified cytomegalovirus-associated TCR beta chains were confirmed in vitro to be specific for cytomegalovirus antigens. It was suggested by the authors that the approach could potentially be generalized to other disease states and immunological phenotypes. Compared with the 666-donor mean, donors in an Asian-associated ancestry cluster had fewer N-insertions in productive TCRs, according to a later genetic analysis. In a later analysis, several top co-occurrence clusters were reported to appear linked to parvovirus B19, influenza, CMV and Epstein-Barr virus. In both the original and validation cohorts, the classifier was reported to diagnose cytomegalovirus status with high specificity and sensitivity. Most TCR sequences were observed very rarely across donors, whereas some public TCRs were present in many individuals. About 17 rarely observed V segments, including chromosome 9 orphons, were excluded from the earlier analysis of about 500 of the donors because counts were too low. A later analysis associated some 17,000 TCR beta sequences with specific HLA alleles at a false discovery rate of 0.05. In a later analysis, the rate of TCR association differed among HLA loci, with DRB1 alleles having the most associated TCRs and HLA-C alleles having the fewest. CMV serostatus was the only immune exposure information available for the cohort. A later analysis found that most CMV-associated TCR beta chains appeared HLA-restricted, with HLA associations seemingly driven largely by CMV exposure. In an earlier analysis of fewer than 700 of the donors, most TCR beta V segments appeared in productive rearrangements about 87% or about 30% of the time, broadly matching IMGT annotations. Correlated functional status among segregating V segments might be attributable to linkage disequilibrium, but an unknown experimental factor could not be ruled out. When HLA alleles, especially DR and DQ, strongly co-occurred, TCR associations were difficult to assign to individual alleles.

Library preparation employed the immunoSEQ multiplex PCR assay. A mixture of 60 forward primers for TCR Vbeta segments and 13 reverse primers for TCR Jbeta segments was used in the multiplex PCR. The CDR3 region of rearranged TCR beta genes was amplified from genomic DNA by a multiplex PCR assay. The amplified TCR beta libraries were sequenced on the Illumina HiSeq System as 87-base-pair reads. Under the source paper's analysis protocol: A later analysis counted some 80 million unique TCR beta chains across the 550 to 750 repertoires, and some 11 million of these chains were shared by at least two donors. To remove PCR and sequencing errors, raw reads were error-corrected and collapsed into unique sequences using a nearest-neighbor algorithm that merged closely related sequences. V, D and J gene segments were assigned by aligning CDR3 sequences to IMGT reference sequences. For a sequence to be retained, a match of at least six nucleotides was required to both a V gene segment and a J gene segment. A rearrangement was called productive if the CDR3 had no stop codons and remained in frame with V and J, and every other rearrangement was called non-productive. CDR3 was defined by IMGT convention, running from the second conserved V-encoded cysteine to the conserved J-encoded phenylalanine. In an earlier analysis of 587 of the donors, sequences lacking an unambiguous match to a single V gene segment were excluded. An earlier analysis of several hundred of the donors classified V segments as functional when productive rearrangements were above 56.7% and as segregating when the standard deviation between donors was above 5%. A statistical classification framework was built to diagnose cytomegalovirus status from the catalog of TCR beta chain sequences. In a later analysis, V and J genes were assigned by comparing TCR nucleotide sequences against IMGT/GENE-DB human TR gene sequences. In a later analysis, CDR3 sequences and most-parsimonious VDJ recombination scenarios were assigned using the TCRdist pipeline. A later analysis defined each TCR beta chain by its CDR3 amino acid sequence plus V-gene family, and excluded reads lacking a unique V-gene family. A later analysis removed 550 to 700 highly shared, low-generation-probability nucleotide sequences to deal with suspected cross-contamination and a sequencing artifact. For each public chain, a later analysis derived a clonal expansion index from normalized ranks of inferred template counts within each repertoire. Generation probabilities in a later analysis came from a VDJ recombination model fitted to out-of-frame rearrangements, and those results were checked against IGoR. Hypergeometric tests were used in a later analysis to score TCR-TCR, TCR-HLA and TCR-CMV co-occurrence, with a repertoire-size bias correction applied to the TCR pairs. In a later analysis, false discovery rates were estimated by permuting HLA or CMV assignments 20 times. In a later analysis, co-occurring TCRs were grouped using DBSCAN, with TCRdist sequence similarity added in when clustering inside HLA-allele-positive subsets. For co-occurrence clustering, repertoires with fewer than 30,000 or more than 120,000 public chains were excluded, along with 5 or 6 repertoires with anomalous nucleotide sharing. Here the immuneACCESS table is served through TCRdb, limited to in-frame sequences with V and J called. Missing clones are a known gap in these copies; in checked studies unresolved V genes cover under half, and the rest lacks a known reason. V, J and clone size are those of that table, while D and trimming were read from the DNA. Present in this sample are around 170,000 clones, around 84% of which were seen just once. The top ten constitute around 2.8% of the sample.

The cohort comprised 666 healthy bone marrow donors. All cohort members were sampled while nominally healthy, although unrecorded immune exposures were likely present. The donor was CMV seropositive and was included in the group of about 290 seropositive cohort members. A peripheral blood sample was provided by each donor, and peripheral blood mononuclear cells were used for TCR beta sequencing. Genomic DNA was extracted from the blood cell samples with the Qiagen DNeasy Blood Extraction Kit. The CDR3 measures 13 amino acids from cysteine to phenylalanine. The kept DNA is CDR3 alone, 39 bases in frame from the first base. Deletion took 2 bases off V and 5 bases off J, with a span of 11 bases between the germline ends. The germline V gene (reference sequence) supplies CDR1 SGHKS and CDR2 YYEKEE.

Rearrangement joined TRBV5-5 to TRBJ2-7; the D gene assignment is ambiguous. The sequence came from a woman aged 45-65 years in good health and CMV-seropositive. Sequencing input: PBMCs. The bases are TGTGCCAGCAGCTTTCAAGCTCGTGACGAGCAGTACTTC. This sequence encodes CASSFQARDEQYF.